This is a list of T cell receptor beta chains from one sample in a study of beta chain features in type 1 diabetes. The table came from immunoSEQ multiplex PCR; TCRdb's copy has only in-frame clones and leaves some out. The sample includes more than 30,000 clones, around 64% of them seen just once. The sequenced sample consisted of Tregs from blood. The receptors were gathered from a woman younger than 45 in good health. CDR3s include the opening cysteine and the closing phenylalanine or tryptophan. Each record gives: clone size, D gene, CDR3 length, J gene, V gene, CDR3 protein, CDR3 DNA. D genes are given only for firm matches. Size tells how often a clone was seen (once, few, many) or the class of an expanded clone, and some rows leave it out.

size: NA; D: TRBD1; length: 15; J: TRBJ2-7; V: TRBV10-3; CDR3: CAISRSGTGEYEQYF; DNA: TGTGCCATCAGTCGTTCCGGGACAGGGGAATACGAGCAGTACTTC
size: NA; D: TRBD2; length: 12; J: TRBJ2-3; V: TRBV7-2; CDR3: CASTPGGDTQYF; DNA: TGTGCCAGCACCCCGGGGGGGGATACGCAGTATTTT
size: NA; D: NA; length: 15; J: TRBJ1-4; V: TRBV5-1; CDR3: CASSLEAGLYEKLFF; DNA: TGCGCCAGCAGCTTGGAAGCGGGCCTATACGAAAAACTGTTTTTT
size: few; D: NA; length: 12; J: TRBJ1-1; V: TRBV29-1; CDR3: CSVDRAHTEAFF; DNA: TGCAGCGTTGACAGGGCCCACACTGAAGCTTTCTTT
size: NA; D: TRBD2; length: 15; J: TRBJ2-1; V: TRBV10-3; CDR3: CATNLAGGPRGEQFF; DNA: TGTGCCACCAACTTAGCGGGAGGGCCTAGAGGGGAGCAGTTCTTC
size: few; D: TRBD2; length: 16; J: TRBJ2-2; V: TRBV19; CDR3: CASNGRGAKDDGELFF; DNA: TGTGCCAGCAACGGGAGGGGAGCCAAGGACGACGGGGAGCTGTTTTTT
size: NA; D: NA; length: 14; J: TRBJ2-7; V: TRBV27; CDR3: CASSFQGRTSEQYF; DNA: TGTGCCAGCAGTTTCCAGGGGAGAACGAGCGAGCAGTACTTC
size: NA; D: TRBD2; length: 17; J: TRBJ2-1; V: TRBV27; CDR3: CASSPRKGLAYHNEQFF; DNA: TGTGCCAGCAGTCCACGGAAAGGACTAGCGTACCACAATGAGCAGTTCTTC
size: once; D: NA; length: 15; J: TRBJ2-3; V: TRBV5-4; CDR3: CASSKRRTSTDTQYF; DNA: TGTGCCAGCAGCAAAAGGAGGACCAGCACAGATACGCAGTATTTT
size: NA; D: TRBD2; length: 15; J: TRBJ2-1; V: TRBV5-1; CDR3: CASSSLAGVLNEQFF; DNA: TGCGCCAGCAGCTCCCTAGCGGGAGTCCTCAATGAGCAGTTCTTC
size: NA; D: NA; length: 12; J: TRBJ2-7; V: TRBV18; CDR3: CASSPSSYEQYF; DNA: TGTGCCAGCTCTCCGAGCTCCTACGAGCAGTACTTC
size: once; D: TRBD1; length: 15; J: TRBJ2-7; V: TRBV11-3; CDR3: CASTHRDRGLYEQYF; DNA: TGTGCCAGCACCCACCGGGACAGGGGGCTCTACGAGCAGTACTTC
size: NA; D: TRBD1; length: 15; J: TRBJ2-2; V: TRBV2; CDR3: CASRADRAGTGELFF; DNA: TGTGCCAGCAGAGCGGACAGGGCGGGGACCGGGGAGCTGTTTTTT
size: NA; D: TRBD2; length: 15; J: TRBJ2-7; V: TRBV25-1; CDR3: CASSWGGSPAYEQYF; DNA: TGTGCCAGCAGTTGGGGCGGGAGTCCCGCCTACGAGCAGTACTTC
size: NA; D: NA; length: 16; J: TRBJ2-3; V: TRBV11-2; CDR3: CASSSLTGIGTDTQYF; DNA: TGTGCCAGCAGCTCACTGACAGGAATCGGCACAGATACGCAGTATTTT
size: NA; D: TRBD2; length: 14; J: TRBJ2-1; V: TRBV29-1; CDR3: CSALAGSSYNEQFF; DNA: TGCAGCGCCCTAGCGGGGAGCTCCTACAATGAGCAGTTCTTC
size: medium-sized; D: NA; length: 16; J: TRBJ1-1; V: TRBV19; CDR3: CASTPSSRMRVAEAFF; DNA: TGTGCCAGTACCCCTTCTAGCCGGATGAGAGTGGCTGAAGCTTTCTTT
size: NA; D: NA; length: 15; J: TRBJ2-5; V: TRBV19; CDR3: CASTGSGERGETQYF; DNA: TGTGCCAGTACTGGGTCGGGGGAACGGGGAGAGACCCAGTACTTC
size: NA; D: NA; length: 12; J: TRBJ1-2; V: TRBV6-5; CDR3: CASRTVNYGYTF; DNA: TGTGCCAGTCGTACTGTTAACTATGGCTACACCTTC